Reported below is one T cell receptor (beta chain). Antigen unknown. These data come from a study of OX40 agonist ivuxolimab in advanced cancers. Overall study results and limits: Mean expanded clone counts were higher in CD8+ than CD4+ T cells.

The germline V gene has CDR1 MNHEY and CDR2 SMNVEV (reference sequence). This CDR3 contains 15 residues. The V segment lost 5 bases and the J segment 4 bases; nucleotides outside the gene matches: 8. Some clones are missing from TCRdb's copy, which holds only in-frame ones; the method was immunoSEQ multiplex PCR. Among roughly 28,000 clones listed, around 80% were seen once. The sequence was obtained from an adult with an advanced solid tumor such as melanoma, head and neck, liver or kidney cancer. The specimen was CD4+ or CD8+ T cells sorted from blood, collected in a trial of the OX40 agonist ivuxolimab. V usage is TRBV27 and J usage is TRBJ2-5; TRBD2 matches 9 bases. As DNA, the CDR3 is TGTGCCAGCAGTCCTGGGACTAGCCGAGGAGAGACCCAGTACTTC. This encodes CASSPGTSRGETQYF.